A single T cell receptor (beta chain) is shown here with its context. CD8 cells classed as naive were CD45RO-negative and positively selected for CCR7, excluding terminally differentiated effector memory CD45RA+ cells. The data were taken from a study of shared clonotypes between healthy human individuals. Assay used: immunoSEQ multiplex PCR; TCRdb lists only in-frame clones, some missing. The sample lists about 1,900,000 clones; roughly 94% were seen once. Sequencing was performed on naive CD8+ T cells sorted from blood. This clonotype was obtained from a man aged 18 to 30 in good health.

DNA of the CDR3: TGTGCCAGCAGCGATATAGAGAACTATGGCTACACCTTC. Translated, it gives CASSDIENYGYTF. The gene calls are TRBV11-2 and TRBJ1-2; D remains ambiguous. The CDR3 length is 13 residues. V lost 5 bases, J lost 2 bases, and 9 bases lay in between. The germline V gene encodes CDR1 SGHAT and CDR2 FQNNGV.